One and the same sample provided the 3 T cell receptor beta chains below, sequenced in a study of OX40 agonist ivuxolimab in advanced cancers. Profiled with immunoSEQ multiplex PCR; TCRdb holds only in-frame clones, not every one. This sample yields roughly 53,000 clones, of which 84% are seen a single time; about 0.65% belongs to the top ten. Sequenced here: CD4+ or CD8+ T cells sorted from blood, sampled in a trial of the OX40 agonist ivuxolimab. The receptors come from an adult with an advanced solid tumor such as melanoma, head and neck, liver or kidney cancer.

The chain employs TRBV5-1 and TRBJ2-3; 7 bases fit TRBD2. This CDR3 contains 16 residues. CDR1 SGHRS and CDR2 YFSETQ come from the germline V gene. V lost 4 bases and J lost 6; bases outside the gene matches: 14. The CDR3 here is CASSGVASGRVDTQYF. The CDR3 coding sequence is TGCGCCAGCAGCGGCGTGGCTAGCGGCCGGGTGGATACGCAGTATTTT.

The genes are TRBV9 and TRBJ2-5, with 7 bases fitting TRBD1. V was clipped by 4 bases and J by 2 bases; unmatched bases: 8. Germline V CDR1 and CDR2: SGDLS, YYNGEE. This CDR3 is built from 15 residues. CDR3 sequence reads: CASSPPGTEQETQYF. In DNA form, the CDR3 reads TGTGCCAGCAGCCCCCCCGGGACAGAGCAAGAGACCCAGTACTTC.

This chain joins TRBV19 and TRBJ2-7, with 7 bases fitting TRBD2. With V trimmed by 1 base and J by 1 base, 4 bases remained unmatched. The CDR3 contains 15 residues. Per the germline V gene, CDR1 is LNHDA and CDR2 is SQIVND (reference sequence). In DNA, the CDR3 is TGTGCCAGTAGTATAGTTGCTAGCGGATCCTACGAGCAGTACTTC. It is translated as CASSIVASGSYEQYF. Full variable domain (rest looked up from reference TRBV19 and TRBJ2-7): DGGITQSPKYLFRKEGQNVTLSCEQNLNHDAMYWYRQDPGQGLRLIYYSQIVNDFQKGDIAEGYSVSREKKESFPLTVTSAQKNPTAFYLCASSIVASGSYEQYFGPGTRLTVT.